A single sample is the source of the 16 T cell receptor beta chains below, sequenced in a study of beta chain features in type 1 diabetes. Study findings and constraints: Significant though moderate, a shortening of TCRB CDR3s appeared in all four CD4+ subsets of Type 1 diabetes patients.

The entirety of the isolated RNA underwent reverse transcription, so expressed TCRB transcripts were sequenced. TCRdb's table, derived via immunoSEQ multiplex PCR, lists solely in-frame clones and lacks some. The data contain a few hundred thousand clones, over 14% of them seen just once; the ten biggest clones take up more than 0.015%. Their antigen targets remain unknown. The sequenced sample consisted of naive CD4+ T cells from blood. The receptors were gathered from a man aged 18 to 30 with type 1 diabetes.

The table lists this clone with a few counts. The V call is TRBV14, the J call TRBJ2-7; 11 bases align to TRBD2. Germline-derived CDR1 and CDR2 are SGHDN and FVKESK. The J segment lost 3 bases and the V segment lost 5 bases, leaving 15 bases of the junction unmatched. The CDR3 is 18 residues long. CDR3 nucleotides: TGTGCCAGCAGCAAAAGACTAGCGGGAATGATGGAAAGCTACGAGCAGTACTTC. Translating gives CASSKRLAGMMESYEQYF.

In this sample, this clone turned up a few times. The V gene is TRBV15, the J gene TRBJ1-6, with a possible D match to TRBD1 (5 bases). CDR1 and CDR2 from the germline V gene are LNHNV and YYDKDF (reference sequence). The CDR3 is made up of 16 amino acids. With 0 bases removed from V and 2 bases from J, the gap between germline ends came to 8 bases. CDR3 loop: CATSRDDRAYNSPLHF. DNA of the CDR3: TGTGCCACCAGCAGAGACGACAGAGCCTATAATTCACCCCTCCACTTT.

The chain links TRBV27 to TRBJ2-4; the D gene is possibly TRBD1 (6 bases). Trimming left V 2 bases short and J 6 bases short, with 11 bases between. The germline gives CDR1 MNHEY, CDR2 SMNVEV (reference sequence). The CDR3 is made up of 14 amino acids. This CDR3 is CASSLGQGGNIQYF. CDR3 bases: TGTGCCAGCAGTTTAGGACAAGGGGGAAACATTCAGTACTTC.

This clone was seen more than once but under ten times. The chain recombines TRBV14 with TRBJ2-2, with a weak D call TRBD1 (5 bases). Germline V gives CDR1 SGHDN, CDR2 FVKESK. V was trimmed by 2 bases and J by 5 bases, leaving 15 bases between them. The CDR3 is 16 amino acids. CDR3 sequence: CASSQLTARMTGELFF. In nucleotides, the CDR3 is TGTGCCAGCAGCCAATTGACAGCTCGAATGACCGGGGAGCTGTTTTTT.

This clone has just a few counts. At the DNA level, this CDR3 is encoded by other sequences in the same sample as well. This rearrangement joins TRBV7-9 to TRBJ2-5; D ambiguous. With 2 bases removed from V and 5 bases from J, the gap between germline ends came to 3 bases. Per the germline V gene, CDR1 is SEHNR and CDR2 is FQNEAQ (reference sequence). The CDR3 covers 11 residues. The CDR3: CASSLQETQYF. The CDR3 region has the DNA TGTGCCAGCAGCTTACAGGAGACCCAGTACTTC.

The rearrangement links TRBV9 to TRBJ2-1, with 7 nucleotides matching TRBD1. J lost 3 bases, V lost 0 bases, and 3 bases had no gene match. The CDR3 sequence is 15 residues long. Germline V gene lookup returns CDR1 SGDLS and CDR2 YYNGEE. CDR3 DNA: TGTGCCAGCAGCGTAGACGGGACAGTCTACAATGAGCAGTTCTTC. It codes for CASSVDGTVYNEQFF.

V usage is TRBV18 and J usage is TRBJ2-7, with 9 bases fitting TRBD1. The CDR3 loop spans 15 amino acids. With V trimmed by 3 bases and J by 4 bases, 7 bases remained unmatched. CDR1 and CDR2 (germline): KGHSH, LQKENI. The CDR3 spells CASSPDRGLPYEQYF. The CDR3 bases are TGTGCCAGCTCACCGGACAGGGGACTTCCTTACGAGCAGTACTTC.

As to this clone: Within the sample, other DNA sequences also encode this same CDR3. The V gene is TRBV14, the J gene TRBJ1-2, with 8 bases lining up with TRBD1. The junction had 0 bases not matched to a gene; V was cut back by 1 base and J by 5 bases. CDR3 length: 13 residues. Germline CDR1 reads SGHDN; CDR2 reads FVKESK. CDR3: CASSQGQGYGYTF. Here the CDR3 DNA reads TGTGCCAGCAGCCAAGGACAGGGGTATGGCTACACCTTC.

This clone occurred a few times. The chain carries TRBV4-2 and TRBJ2-4, with 16 bases identical to TRBD2. This CDR3 has 20 residues. Germline CDR1 reads LGHNA; CDR2 reads YNFKEQ. J gave up 7 bases and V 2 bases, and 14 bases lay outside the gene matches. The CDR3 region is CASSQPSKGGTSGRVNIQYF. As DNA, the CDR3 is TGTGCCAGCAGCCAACCTTCGAAGGGGGGGACTAGCGGGAGGGTGAACATTCAGTACTTC.

This clone occurred a few times. The chain employs TRBV4-3 and TRBJ2-7, with TRBD1 matching 12 bases. The germline CDR1 and CDR2 sequences are LGHNA and YSLEER. Trimming took 0 bases from V and 4 from J; bases not matched to a gene: 13. The CDR3 is 19 amino acids. DNA of the CDR3: TGCGCCAGCAGCCAAGATATGTCCTACGGGACAGGGGGCATGTACGAGCAGTACTTC. Protein: CASSQDMSYGTGGMYEQYF.

This clone has just a few counts. V usage is TRBV7-2 and J usage is TRBJ2-1; 7 bases align to TRBD1. CDR1 is SGHTA and CDR2 is FQGNSA in the germline V gene. V dropped 3 bases and J dropped 8; count of bases not matched to a gene: 16. The CDR3 contains 17 residues. For the CDR3, the DNA is TGTGCCAGCAGCTTGTTGGGTGGGACAGCCAAGGGGGATGAGCAGTTCTTC. Its translation: CASSLLGGTAKGDEQFF.

This clone appeared a few times. V is TRBV7-2 and J is TRBJ2-3; the D gene is possibly TRBD2 (7 bases). V gave up 5 bases and J gave up 5 bases, with 23 bases separating them. CDR3 length equals 17 residues. Germline V CDR1 and CDR2: SGHTA, FQGNSA. The DNA for the CDR3 is TGTGCCAGCAGCCACGTGGGGGGGGGCATTTTAATAGATACGCAGTATTTT. Protein sequence: CASSHVGGGILIDTQYF.

The CDR3 loop is CATRDGLGSFTGELFF. In DNA, the CDR3 is TGTGCCACCAGGGACGGACTAGGGTCGTTCACCGGGGAGCTGTTTTTT. This rearrangement joins TRBV10-3 to TRBJ2-2; 7 positions match TRBD2. Germline CDR1 reads ENHRY; CDR2 reads SYGVKD. The CDR3 length is 16 residues. The trim removed 10 bases at V and 4 bases at J, leaving 15 bases unmatched.

This clone appeared a few times. Written as DNA, the CDR3 is TGTGCCAGCAGGGGAGACAGGGGGCAAGAGACCCAGTACTTC. It translates to CASRGDRGQETQYF. The chain carries TRBV6-1 and TRBJ2-5, with 9 bases identical to TRBD1. From germline, CDR1 is MNHNS and CDR2 SASEGT. Trimming removed 6 bases from V and 2 bases from J; junction bases left unmatched: 4. This CDR3 has 14 residues.

With regard to this clone: The same CDR3 arises from other DNA sequences in this sample as well. The chain carries TRBV30 and TRBJ2-7; 10 bases are shared with TRBD2. Germline CDR1 reads GTSNPN; CDR2 reads SVGIG (reference sequence). The CDR3 is 15 residues long. J was trimmed by 9 bases and V by 2 bases; bases with no gene match: 13. Here the CDR3 reads CAWSSKLAGVLWQYF. The CDR3, as DNA: TGTGCCTGGAGTTCAAAGCTAGCGGGGGTCTTGTGGCAGTACTTC.

This chain uses TRBV6-5 with TRBJ1-2, with 9 bases lining up with TRBD1. V was clipped by 6 bases and J by 3 bases; unmatched bases: 5. Germline CDR1 is MNHEY and CDR2 is SVGAGI. The CDR3 consists of 14 residues. CDR3 sequence (DNA): TGTGCCAGCAGCCGGGACAGGGCTGACTATGGCTACACCTTC. Amino acid sequence: CASSRDRADYGYTF.